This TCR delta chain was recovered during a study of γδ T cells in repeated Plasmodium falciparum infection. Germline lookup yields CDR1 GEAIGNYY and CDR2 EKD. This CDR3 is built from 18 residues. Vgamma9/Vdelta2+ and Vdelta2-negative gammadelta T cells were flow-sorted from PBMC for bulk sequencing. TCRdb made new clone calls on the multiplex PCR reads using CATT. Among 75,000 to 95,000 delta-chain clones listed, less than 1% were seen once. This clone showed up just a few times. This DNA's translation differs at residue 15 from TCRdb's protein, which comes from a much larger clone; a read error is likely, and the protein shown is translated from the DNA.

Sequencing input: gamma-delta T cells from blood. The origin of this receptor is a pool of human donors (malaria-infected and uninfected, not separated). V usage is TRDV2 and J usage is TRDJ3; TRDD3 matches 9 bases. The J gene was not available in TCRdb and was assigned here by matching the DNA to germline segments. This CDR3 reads CACDTLLGELWDTRKMFF. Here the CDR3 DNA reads TGTGCCTGTGATACCCTACTGGGGGAACTTTGGGACACCCGAAAGATGTTTTTC.